One sample yielded the 26 T cell receptor beta chains listed below, sequenced in a study of blood T cell repertoires in COVID-19. Produced via immunoSEQ multiplex PCR; TCRdb's table is partial and in-frame only. The sample has about 340,000 clones, roughly 85% seen once. Sample: PBMCs or T cells enriched from blood (not recorded which). Every receptor here comes from a woman aged 40-49 years with acute COVID-19.

V is TRBV28 and J is TRBJ2-7, with a tentative D call TRBD1 (6 bases). The CDR3 is 12 residues long. Trimming cost V 9 bases and J 4 bases, with 13 bases left between them. Germline assignment: CDR1 MDHEN and CDR2 SYDVKM. This CDR3 is CASCVRGYEQYF. In DNA form, the CDR3 reads TGTGCCAGTTGTGTCAGGGGTTACGAGCAGTACTTC. The whole variable domain, remainder taken from reference TRBV28 and TRBJ2-7, is DVKVTQSSRYLVKRTGEKVFLECVQDMDHENMFWYRQDPGLGLRLIYFSYDVKMKEKGDIPEGYSVSREKKERFSLILESASTNQTSMYLCASCVRGYEQYFGPGTRLTVT.

The V and J genes are TRBV5-1 and TRBJ1-1; 8 bases are shared with TRBD1. Germline V lookup: CDR1 SGHRS, CDR2 YFSETQ. The CDR3 totals 18 residues. Germline trimming cut 0 bases from V and 2 bases from J; bases unmatched to any gene: 12. The chain's CDR3 is CASSLGYRGSRANTEAFF. The CDR3 bases are TGCGCCAGCAGCTTGGGATACAGGGGGTCTCGGGCCAACACTGAAGCTTTCTTT.

The rearrangement uses TRBV4-2 and TRBJ1-6, with D unclear. V dropped 0 bases and J dropped 13 bases, with 16 bases sitting between them. The CDR3 consists of 15 residues. Germline-derived CDR1 and CDR2 are LGHNA and YNFKEQ. The CDR3 reads CASSQDLGVLAPLHF. The CDR3 DNA reads as TGTGCCAGCAGCCAAGATCTCGGGGTCTTGGCTCCCCTCCACTTT.

V is TRBV6-2 or TRBV6-3 and J is TRBJ2-1, with 8 nucleotides matching TRBD2. Unmatched junction bases numbered 9, after V lost 2 bases and J lost 6 bases. Per germline, CDR1 MNHEY and CDR2 SVGEGT. The length of the CDR3 is 16 residues. The CDR3 DNA follows: TGTGCCAGCAGTTACGGAATAGCGGGGTTCGGCAATGAGCAGTTCTTC. Its protein is CASSYGIAGFGNEQFF.

This clone was picked up one time. This chain uses TRBV9 with TRBJ2-3; the match to TRBD1 covers 7 bases. V dropped 4 bases and J dropped 4; count of bases not matched to a gene: 9. The CDR3 has 15 residues. Germline V gives CDR1 SGDLS, CDR2 YYNGEE. DNA of the CDR3: TGTGCCAGCAGCCCGGGACAGCGACCGCCAGATACGCAGTATTTT. It codes for CASSPGQRPPDTQYF. Together with reference TRBV9 and TRBJ2-3, the CDR3 gives the full variable domain: DSGVTQTPKHLITATGQRVTLRCSPRSGDLSVYWYQQSLDQGLQFLIQYYNGEERAKGNILERFSAQQFPDLHSELNLSSLELGDSALYFCASSPGQRPPDTQYFGPGTRLTVL.

The CDR3 nucleotides are TGTGCCAGCAAGACAGGGAAATGGGATCAGCCCCAGCATTTT. Its protein product is CASKTGKWDQPQHF. V gene TRBV19 combines with J gene TRBJ1-5; TRBD1 aligns across 7 bases. Germline trimming cut 9 bases from V and 5 bases from J; bases unmatched to any gene: 10. This CDR3 spans 14 amino acids. The germline V gene has CDR1 LNHDA and CDR2 SQIVND (reference sequence). The whole variable domain, remainder taken from reference TRBV19 and TRBJ1-5, is DGGITQSPKYLFRKEGQNVTLSCEQNLNHDAMYWYRQDPGQGLRLIYYSQIVNDFQKGDIAEGYSVSREKKESFPLTVTSAQKNPTAFYLCASKTGKWDQPQHFGDGTRLSIL.

The genes are TRBV28 and TRBJ2-7; TRBD1 aligns across 7 bases. Germline-derived CDR1 and CDR2 are MDHEN and SYDVKM. The V segment lost 7 bases and the J segment 1 base; nucleotides outside the gene matches: 4. The CDR3 has 13 amino acids. CDR3: CASISTGSYEQYF. The CDR3 bases are TGTGCCAGCATCTCGACAGGGTCCTACGAGCAGTACTTC.

The chain employs TRBV3-1 (or the pseudogene TRBV3-2) and TRBJ2-7; TRBD2 aligns across 11 bases. V lost 1 base, J lost 2 bases, and 10 bases stayed unmatched. CDR3 length equals 18 residues. Germline V gene sequence: CDR1 LGHDT, CDR2 YNNKEL (reference sequence). The CDR3 DNA is TGTGCCAGCAGCCAAGGGACTAGCGGGTACTCCCAAACCTACGAGCAGTACTTC. It codes for CASSQGTSGYSQTYEQYF.

This clone was observed a single time. The genes are TRBV9 and TRBJ2-5; D might be TRBD2 (6 bases). Trimming removed 0 bases at V and 5 bases at J, with 14 bases between. The CDR3 has 15 residues. CDR1 is SGDLS, CDR2 YYNGEE, per germline. CDR3 DNA sequence: TGTGCCAGCAGCGTAGTGCCGGGAGCTGCGGAGACCCAGTACTTC. The encoded protein is CASSVVPGAAETQYF.

On this clone itself: Other DNA sequences in this specimen translate into the identical CDR3. The chain couples TRBV9 to TRBJ2-1; the D is unclear. This CDR3 comprises 15 residues. Trimming shortened V by 4 bases and J by 1 base, and 12 bases separated the two germline ends. Germline CDR1 SGDLS, CDR2 YYNGEE. The CDR3 region has the DNA TGTGCCAGCAGCCCACGACTTGCTTCCTACAATGAGCAGTTCTTC. This codes for CASSPRLASYNEQFF.

This chain joins TRBV2 and TRBJ1-2; D is possibly TRBD1 (6 bases). CDR3 size: 16 residues. The germline V and J ends were trimmed by 1 base and 2 bases, with 14 bases remaining between them. Germline values: CDR1 SNHLY, CDR2 FYNNEI. The CDR3 is CASSEGAGVYNYGYTF. The CDR3 DNA is TGTGCCAGCAGTGAAGGGGCAGGGGTATACAACTATGGCTACACCTTC.

This clone was found many times. Here the CDR3 reads CASSQAAASESGANVLTF. The CDR3 nucleotides are TGTGCCAGCAGCCAAGCGGCGGCCAGCGAATCTGGGGCCAACGTCCTGACTTTC. The V call is TRBV4-2, the J call TRBJ2-6; no reliable D call. Between the trimmed V and J ends, which lost 1 base and 1 base, there was a span of 14 bases. Germline values: CDR1 LGHNA, CDR2 YNFKEQ. The CDR3 length is 18 residues.

The chain carries TRBV16 and TRBJ1-2; 10 bases agree with TRBD1. CDR1 and CDR2 (germline): KGHSY, FQNENV. V lost 4 bases, J lost 3 bases, and 5 bases stayed unmatched. The CDR3 loop spans 15 amino acids. For the CDR3, the DNA is TGTGCCAGCAGCCTTGACAGGGGGCAAGACTATGGCTACACCTTC. This sequence encodes CASSLDRGQDYGYTF. Drawing the rest from reference TRBV16 and TRBJ1-2, the complete variable domain is GEEVAQTPKHLVRGEGQKAKLYCAPIKGHSYVFWYQQVLKNEFKFLISFQNENVFDETGMPKERFSAKCLPNSPCSLEIQATKLEDSAVYFCASSLDRGQDYGYTFGSGTRLTVV.

The J gene is TRBJ2-1, the V gene TRBV4-1; 8 nucleotides line up with TRBD2. Losses at the gene ends were 0 bases for V and 7 bases for J; bases not matched to a gene: 2. CDR1 is MGHRA and CDR2 is YSYEKL in the germline V gene. The CDR3 spans 14 residues. CDR3 in amino acids: CASSQDRLANEQFF. The CDR3 nucleotides read TGCGCCAGCAGCCAAGACCGACTAGCGAATGAGCAGTTCTTC.

The J gene is TRBJ2-7, the V gene TRBV10-3, with 9 positions matching TRBD1. There are 13 residues in the CDR3. CDR1 is ENHRY, CDR2 SYGVKD, per germline. Losses at the gene ends were 6 bases for V and 4 bases for J; bases not matched to a gene: 4. CDR3 nucleotide sequence: TGTGCCATCAGAGGGACAGGGATTTACGAGCAGTACTTC. Encoded protein: CAIRGTGIYEQYF.

The rearrangement uses TRBV2 and TRBJ2-2, with TRBD1 as a possible D gene (6 bases). This CDR3 is built from 14 residues. The V gene's germline CDR1 is SNHLY and CDR2 FYNNEI. Trimming stripped 6 bases from V and 2 bases from J, with 10 bases between. CDR3 residues: CASSEQGNTGELFF. The CDR3 region has the DNA TGTGCCAGCAGCGAACAGGGAAACACCGGGGAGCTGTTTTTT.

This chain links TRBV19 with TRBJ2-5, with TRBD1 matching 7 bases. There are 15 residues in the CDR3. In germline, CDR1 is LNHDA, CDR2 SQIVND (reference sequence). V lost 3 bases and J lost 2; bases outside the gene matches: 6. The CDR3 DNA follows: TGTGCCAGTAGTATTTTCCGGACAGGACAAGAGACCCAGTACTTC. Translating it yields CASSIFRTGQETQYF.

The V and J genes are TRBV5-1 and TRBJ2-2; TRBD1 matches at 8 bases. V shed 0 bases, J shed 4 bases, and the junction held 5 bases outside the gene matches. This CDR3 is built from 16 residues. Germline CDR1 and CDR2: SGHRS and YFSETQ. The CDR3 loop is CASSLDGTGPTGELFF. As DNA, the CDR3 is TGCGCCAGCAGCTTGGATGGGACAGGTCCCACCGGGGAGCTGTTTTTT. Drawing the rest from reference TRBV5-1 and TRBJ2-2, the complete variable domain is KAGVTQTPRYLIKTRGQQVTLSCSPISGHRSVSWYQQTPGQGLQFLFEYFSETQRNKGNFPGRFSGRQFSNSRSEMNVSTLELGDSALYLCASSLDGTGPTGELFFGEGSRLTVL.

This chain joins TRBV29-1 and TRBJ2-3; the match to TRBD1 covers 8 bases. V gave up 4 bases and J gave up 4 bases; unmatched junction bases: 4. CDR1 is SQVTM and CDR2 is ANQGSEA in the germline V gene. This CDR3 comprises 13 residues. The CDR3, as DNA: TGCAGCGTTGGGACAGGGTTATCAGATACGCAGTATTTT. Its translation is CSVGTGLSDTQYF.

The V gene is TRBV7-9, the J gene TRBJ2-3; 9 bases agree with TRBD1. J was trimmed by 6 bases and V by 7 bases; bases with no gene match: 14. There are 16 residues in the CDR3. CDR1 is SEHNR, CDR2 FQNEAQ, per germline (reference sequence). CDR3 sequence: CASNPNLQGAGDTQYF. DNA for the CDR3: TGTGCCAGCAACCCTAACCTACAGGGGGCGGGGGATACGCAGTATTTT.

The chain recombines TRBV21-1 with TRBJ1-5; the table names TRBD1, a call not compared with the DNA. TRBV21-1 is marked as a pseudogene. This CDR3 has 16 amino acids. CDR3 in DNA: TGTGCCAGCAGCAAAATCTCGCGCAGGGGGCATCAGCCCCAGCATTTT. Protein product: CASSKISRRGHQPQHF.

The chain links TRBV19 to TRBJ1-3; 7 nucleotides align to TRBD1. CDR1 and CDR2 from the germline V gene are LNHDA and SQIVND (reference sequence). With 4 bases clipped from V and 0 bases from J, the junction kept 9 bases outside the gene matches. This CDR3 contains 17 residues. CDR3 region: CASSTRDSVHSGNTIYF. The CDR3 nucleotides are TGTGCCAGTAGTACCCGGGACAGTGTACACTCTGGAAACACCATATATTTT.

This clone was detected a few times. The V call is TRBV11-3, the J call TRBJ1-1; 7 bases match TRBD1. Per the germline V gene, CDR1 is SGHNT and CDR2 is YENEEA. V was clipped by 6 bases and J by 5 bases; unmatched bases: 12. The CDR3 runs to 15 residues. The CDR3 protein is CASSYHYRGRTEAFF. The CDR3 DNA sequence: TGTGCCAGCAGTTATCATTACAGGGGTAGAACTGAAGCTTTCTTT. Supplemented by reference TRBV11-3 and TRBJ1-1, the full variable domain reads EAGVVQSPRYKIIEKKQPVAFWCNPISGHNTLYWYLQNLGQGPELLIRYENEEAVDDSQLPKDRFSAERLKGVDSTLKIQPAELGDSAVYLCASSYHYRGRTEAFFGQGTRLTVV.

The chain uses TRBV4-1 and TRBJ1-2, with TRBD1 identical over 8 bases. V was clipped by 3 bases and J by 7 bases; unmatched bases: 7. From germline, CDR1 is MGHRA and CDR2 YSYEKL. CDR3 size: 14 residues. CDR3 nucleotide sequence: TGCGCCAGCAGCCAGATTGGACAGGGCTCTGGCTACACCTTC. It encodes CASSQIGQGSGYTF.

The J gene is TRBJ2-1, the V gene TRBV9; no reliable D call. V gave up 0 bases and J gave up 7 bases, with 11 bases separating them. This CDR3 spans 14 amino acids. Looked up from germline, CDR1 is SGDLS and CDR2 is YYNGEE. CDR3 in DNA: TGTGCCAGCAGCGTAGGAGGTAGGAGTAATGAGCAGTTCTTC. It codes for CASSVGGRSNEQFF.

The chain links TRBV28 to TRBJ1-6, with D perhaps TRBD1 (6 bases). V lost 4 bases and J lost 3, with 7 bases in between. The germline CDR1 and CDR2 sequences are MDHEN and SYDVKM. CDR3 length: 14 amino acids. The CDR3 sequence is CASSWDNYNSPLHF. The CDR3 bases are TGTGCCAGCAGTTGGGACAACTATAATTCACCCCTCCACTTT.